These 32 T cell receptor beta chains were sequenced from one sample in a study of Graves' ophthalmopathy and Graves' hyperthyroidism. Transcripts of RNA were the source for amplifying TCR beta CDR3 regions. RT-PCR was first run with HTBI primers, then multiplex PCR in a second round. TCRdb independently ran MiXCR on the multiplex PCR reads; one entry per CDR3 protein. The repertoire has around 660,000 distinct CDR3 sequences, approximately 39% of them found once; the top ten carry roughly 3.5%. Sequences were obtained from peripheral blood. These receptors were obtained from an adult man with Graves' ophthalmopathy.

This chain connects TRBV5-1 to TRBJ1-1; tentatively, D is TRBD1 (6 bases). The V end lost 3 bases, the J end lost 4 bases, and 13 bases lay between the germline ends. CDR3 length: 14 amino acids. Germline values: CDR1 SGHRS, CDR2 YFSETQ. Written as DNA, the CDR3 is TGCGCCAGCAGCTGGGACGGGGGGCTCACTGAAGCTTTCTTT. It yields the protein CASSWDGGLTEAFF. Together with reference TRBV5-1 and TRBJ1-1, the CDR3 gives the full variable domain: KAGVTQTPRYLIKTRGQQVTLSCSPISGHRSVSWYQQTPGQGLQFLFEYFSETQRNKGNFPGRFSGRQFSNSRSEMNVSTLELGDSALYLCASSWDGGLTEAFFGQGTRLTVV.

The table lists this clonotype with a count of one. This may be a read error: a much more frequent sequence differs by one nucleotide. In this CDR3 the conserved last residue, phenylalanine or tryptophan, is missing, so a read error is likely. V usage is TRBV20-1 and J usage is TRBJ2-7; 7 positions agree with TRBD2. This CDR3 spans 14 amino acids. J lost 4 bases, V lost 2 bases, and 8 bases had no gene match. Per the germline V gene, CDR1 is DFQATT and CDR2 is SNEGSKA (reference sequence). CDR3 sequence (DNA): TGCAGTGCTAGACGGACTAGAGGAAGGTACGAGCAGTACTGC. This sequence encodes CSARRTRGRYEQYC.

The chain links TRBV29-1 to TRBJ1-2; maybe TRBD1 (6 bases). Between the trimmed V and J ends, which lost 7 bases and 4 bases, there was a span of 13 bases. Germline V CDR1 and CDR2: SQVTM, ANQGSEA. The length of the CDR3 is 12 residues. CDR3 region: CSAETGVYGYTF. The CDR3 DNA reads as TGCAGCGCTGAGACAGGCGTCTATGGCTACACCTTC.

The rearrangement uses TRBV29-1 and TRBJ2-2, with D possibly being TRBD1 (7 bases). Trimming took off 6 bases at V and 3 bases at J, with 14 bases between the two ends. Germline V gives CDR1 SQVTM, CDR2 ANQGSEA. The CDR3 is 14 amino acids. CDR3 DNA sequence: TGCAGCGTGGGAGACAGGGAGGACACCGGGGAGCTGTTTTTT. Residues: CSVGDREDTGELFF.

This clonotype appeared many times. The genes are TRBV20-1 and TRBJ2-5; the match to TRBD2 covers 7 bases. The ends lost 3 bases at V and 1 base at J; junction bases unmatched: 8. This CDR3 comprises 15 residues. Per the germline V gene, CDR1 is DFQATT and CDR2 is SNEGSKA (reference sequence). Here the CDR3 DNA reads TGCAGTGCTAGCGCCGCGGGGGTGGTCCAAGAGACCCAGTACTTC. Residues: CSASAAGVVQETQYF.

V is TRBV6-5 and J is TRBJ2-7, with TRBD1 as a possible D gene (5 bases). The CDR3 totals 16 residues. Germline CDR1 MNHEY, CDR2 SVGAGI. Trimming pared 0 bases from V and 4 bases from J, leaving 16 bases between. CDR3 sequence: CASSYSTPRTTYEQYF. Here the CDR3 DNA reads TGTGCCAGCAGTTACTCGACCCCAAGGACAACTTACGAGCAGTACTTC.

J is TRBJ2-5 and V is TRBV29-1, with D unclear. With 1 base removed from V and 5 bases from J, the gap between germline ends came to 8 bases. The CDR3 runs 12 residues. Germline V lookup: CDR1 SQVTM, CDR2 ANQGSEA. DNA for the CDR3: TGCAGCGTTGAAGTAGGTTCGGAGACCCAGTACTTC. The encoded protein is CSVEVGSETQYF.

The CDR3 loop is CASSRYGNQPQHF. In DNA form, the CDR3 reads TGTGCCAGCAGCCGGTACGGGAATCAGCCCCAGCATTTT. This chain links TRBV7-2 with TRBJ1-5; no clear D gene. From germline, CDR1 is SGHTA and CDR2 FQGNSA. With 5 bases removed from V and 4 bases from J, the gap between germline ends came to 9 bases. The CDR3 spans 13 residues.

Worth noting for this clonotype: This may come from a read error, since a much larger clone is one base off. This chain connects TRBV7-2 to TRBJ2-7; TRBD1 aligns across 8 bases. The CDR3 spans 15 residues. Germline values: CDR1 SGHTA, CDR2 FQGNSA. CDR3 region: CASSLRDRPAYGQYF. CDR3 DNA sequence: TGTGCCAGCAGCCTCCGGGACAGGCCAGCCTACGGGCAGTACTTC.

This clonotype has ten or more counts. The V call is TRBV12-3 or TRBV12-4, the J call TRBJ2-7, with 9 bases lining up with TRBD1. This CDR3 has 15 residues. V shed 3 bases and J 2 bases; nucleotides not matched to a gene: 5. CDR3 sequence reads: CASSLAGTGPYEQYF. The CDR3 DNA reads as TGTGCCAGCAGTTTGGCGGGGACAGGGCCCTACGAGCAGTACTTC.

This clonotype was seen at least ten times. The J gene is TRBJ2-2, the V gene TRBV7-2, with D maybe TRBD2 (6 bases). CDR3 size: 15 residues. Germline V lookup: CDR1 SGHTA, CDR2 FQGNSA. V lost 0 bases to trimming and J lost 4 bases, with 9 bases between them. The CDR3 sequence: CASSLAGTFTGELFF. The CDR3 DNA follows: TGTGCCAGCAGCTTAGCGGGGACTTTCACCGGGGAGCTGTTTTTT. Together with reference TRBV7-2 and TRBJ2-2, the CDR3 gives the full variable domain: GAGVSQSPSNKVTEKGKDVELRCDPISGHTALYWYRQSLGQGLEFLIYFQGNSAPDKSGLPSDRFSAERTGGSVSTLTIQRTQQEDSAVYLCASSLAGTFTGELFFGEGSRLTVL.

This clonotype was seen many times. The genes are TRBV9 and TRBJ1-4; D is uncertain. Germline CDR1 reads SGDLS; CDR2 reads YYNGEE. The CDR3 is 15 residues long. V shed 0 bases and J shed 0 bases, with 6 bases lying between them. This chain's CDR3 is CASSVGPATNEKLFF. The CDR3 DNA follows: TGTGCCAGCAGCGTAGGGCCCGCAACTAATGAAAAACTGTTTTTT. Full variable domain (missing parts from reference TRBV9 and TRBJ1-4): DSGVTQTPKHLITATGQRVTLRCSPRSGDLSVYWYQQSLDQGLQFLIQYYNGEERAKGNILERFSAQQFPDLHSELNLSSLELGDSALYFCASSVGPATNEKLFFGSGTQLSVL.

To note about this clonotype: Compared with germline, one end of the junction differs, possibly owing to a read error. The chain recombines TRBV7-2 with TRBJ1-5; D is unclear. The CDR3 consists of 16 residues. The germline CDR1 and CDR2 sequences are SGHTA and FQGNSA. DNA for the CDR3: TGTGCCGGCAGCTTATTTCCAGACTATAGCAATCGGCCCCAGCATTTT. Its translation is CAGSLFPDYSNRPQHF.

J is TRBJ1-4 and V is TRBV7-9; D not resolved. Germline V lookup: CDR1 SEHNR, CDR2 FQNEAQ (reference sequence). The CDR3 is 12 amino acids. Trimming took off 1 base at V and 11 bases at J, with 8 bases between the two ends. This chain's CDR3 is CASSLGAGKLFF. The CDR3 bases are TGTGCCAGCAGCTTAGGGGCTGGGAAACTGTTTTTT.

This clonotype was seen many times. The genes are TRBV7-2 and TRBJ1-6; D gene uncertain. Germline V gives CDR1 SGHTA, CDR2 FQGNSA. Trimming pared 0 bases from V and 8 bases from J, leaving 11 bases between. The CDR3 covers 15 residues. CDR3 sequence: CASSLAGREYSPLHF. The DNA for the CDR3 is TGTGCCAGCAGCTTAGCTGGGAGGGAATATTCACCCCTCCACTTT.

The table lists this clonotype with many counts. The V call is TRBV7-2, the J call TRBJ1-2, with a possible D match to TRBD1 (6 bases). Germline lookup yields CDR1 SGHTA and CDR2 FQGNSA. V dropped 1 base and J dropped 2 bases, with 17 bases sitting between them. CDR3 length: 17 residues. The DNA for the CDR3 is TGTGCCAGCAGCTTAGGAAGGGGCAGGGGCCGGAACTATGGCTACACCTTC. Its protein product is CASSLGRGRGRNYGYTF.

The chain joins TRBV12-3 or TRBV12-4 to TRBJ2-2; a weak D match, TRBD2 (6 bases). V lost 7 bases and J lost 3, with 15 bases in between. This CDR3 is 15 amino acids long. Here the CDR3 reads CASTFGGEYTGELFF. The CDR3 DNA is TGTGCCAGCACCTTCGGCGGGGAATACACCGGGGAGCTGTTTTTT.

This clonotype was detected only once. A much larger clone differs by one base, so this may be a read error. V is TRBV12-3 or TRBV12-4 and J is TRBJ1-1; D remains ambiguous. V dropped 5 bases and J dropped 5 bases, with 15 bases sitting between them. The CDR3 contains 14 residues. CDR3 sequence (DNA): TGTGCCAGCAGTCCGTACCTAGCGTTTACTGAAGCTTTCTTT. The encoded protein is CASSPYLAFTEAFF.

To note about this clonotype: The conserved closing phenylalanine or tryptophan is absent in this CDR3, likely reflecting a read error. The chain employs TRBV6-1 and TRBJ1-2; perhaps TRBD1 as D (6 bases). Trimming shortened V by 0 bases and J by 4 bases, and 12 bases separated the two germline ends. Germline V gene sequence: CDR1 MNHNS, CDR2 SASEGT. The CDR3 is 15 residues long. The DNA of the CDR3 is TGTGCCAGCAGTGAAGCGTCCGGGACACGCTATGGCTACACCCTC. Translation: CASSEASGTRYGYTL.

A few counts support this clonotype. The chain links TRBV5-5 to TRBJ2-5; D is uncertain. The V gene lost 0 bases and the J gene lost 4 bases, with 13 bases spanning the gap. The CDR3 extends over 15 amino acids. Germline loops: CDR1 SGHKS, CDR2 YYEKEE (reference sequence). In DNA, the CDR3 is TGTGCCAGCAGCTTGGGGGGTTGGGGATCAGAGACCCAGTACTTC. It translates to CASSLGGWGSETQYF.

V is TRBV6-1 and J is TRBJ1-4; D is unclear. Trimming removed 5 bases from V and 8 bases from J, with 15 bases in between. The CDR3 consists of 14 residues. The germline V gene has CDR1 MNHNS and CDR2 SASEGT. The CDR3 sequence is CASSYSATAEKLFF. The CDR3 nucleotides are TGTGCCAGCAGTTACTCGGCTACAGCAGAAAAACTGTTTTTT.

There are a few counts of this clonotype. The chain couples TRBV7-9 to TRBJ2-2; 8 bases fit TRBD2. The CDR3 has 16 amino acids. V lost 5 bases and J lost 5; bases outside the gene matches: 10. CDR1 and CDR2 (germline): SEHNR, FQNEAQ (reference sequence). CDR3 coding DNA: TGTGCCAGCAGCCCCCGGACTAGCTCTAGGACCGGGGAGCTGTTTTTT. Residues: CASSPRTSSRTGELFF.

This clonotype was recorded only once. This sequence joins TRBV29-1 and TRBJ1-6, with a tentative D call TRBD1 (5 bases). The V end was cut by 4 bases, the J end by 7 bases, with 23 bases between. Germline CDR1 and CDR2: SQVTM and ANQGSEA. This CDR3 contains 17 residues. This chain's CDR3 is CSVGVAGGTGRNSPLHF. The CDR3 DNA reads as TGCAGCGTTGGAGTAGCGGGAGGGACTGGGAGGAATTCACCCCTCCACTTT.

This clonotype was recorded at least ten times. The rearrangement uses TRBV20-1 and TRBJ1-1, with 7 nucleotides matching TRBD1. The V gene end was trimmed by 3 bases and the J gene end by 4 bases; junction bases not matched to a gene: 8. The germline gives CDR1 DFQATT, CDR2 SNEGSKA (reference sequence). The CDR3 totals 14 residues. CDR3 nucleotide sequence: TGCAGTGCTAGTAAAGGGGGCGCCCGCACTGAAGCTTTCTTT. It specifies CSASKGGARTEAFF.

This chain's CDR3 is CAISSSVQREYF. As DNA, the CDR3 is TGTGCCATCAGTTCAAGCGTCCAGCGGGAGTACTTC. The chain recombines TRBV10-3 with TRBJ2-7, with D perhaps matching TRBD2 (6 bases). V lost 5 bases, J lost 11 bases, and 16 bases lay in between. The CDR3 is 12 residues long. Germline CDR1 ENHRY, CDR2 SYGVKD.

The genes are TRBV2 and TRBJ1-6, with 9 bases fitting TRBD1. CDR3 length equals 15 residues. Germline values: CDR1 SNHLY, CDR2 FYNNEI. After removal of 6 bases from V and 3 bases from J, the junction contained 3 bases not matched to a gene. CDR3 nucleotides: TGTGCCAGCAGGGGACAGGGATACTATAATTCACCCCTCCACTTT. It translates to CASRGQGYYNSPLHF.

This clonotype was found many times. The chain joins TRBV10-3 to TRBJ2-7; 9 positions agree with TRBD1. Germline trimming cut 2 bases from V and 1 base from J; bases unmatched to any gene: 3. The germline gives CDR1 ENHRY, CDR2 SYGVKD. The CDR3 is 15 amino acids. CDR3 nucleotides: TGTGCCATCAGTGAGCCGGGACAGGGATCCTACGAGCAGTACTTC. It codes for CAISEPGQGSYEQYF.

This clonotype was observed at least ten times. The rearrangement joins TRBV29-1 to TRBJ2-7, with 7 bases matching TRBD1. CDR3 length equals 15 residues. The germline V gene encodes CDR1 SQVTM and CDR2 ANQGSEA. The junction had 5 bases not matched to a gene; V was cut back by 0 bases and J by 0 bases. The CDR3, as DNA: TGCAGCGTTGAAGATCAGGGGGAAAGCTCCTACGAGCAGTACTTC. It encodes CSVEDQGESSYEQYF.

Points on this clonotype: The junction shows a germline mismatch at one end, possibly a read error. CDR3 sequence: CASSQETGEKAYEQYF. CDR3 nucleotide sequence: TGTGCCAGCAGCCAAGAAACCGGGGAAAAGGCCTACGAGCAGTACTTC. J is TRBJ2-7 and V is TRBV4-1; maybe TRBD2 (5 bases). The germline gives CDR1 MGHRA, CDR2 YSYEKL. The CDR3 has 16 residues.

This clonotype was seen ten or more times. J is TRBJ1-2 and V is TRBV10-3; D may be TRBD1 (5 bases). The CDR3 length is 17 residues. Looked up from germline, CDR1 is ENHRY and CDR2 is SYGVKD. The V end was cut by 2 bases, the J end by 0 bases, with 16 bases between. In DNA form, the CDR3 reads TGTGCCATCAGTGAGAGGGACCCCTCCCAGGCTAACTATGGCTACACCTTC. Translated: CAISERDPSQANYGYTF.

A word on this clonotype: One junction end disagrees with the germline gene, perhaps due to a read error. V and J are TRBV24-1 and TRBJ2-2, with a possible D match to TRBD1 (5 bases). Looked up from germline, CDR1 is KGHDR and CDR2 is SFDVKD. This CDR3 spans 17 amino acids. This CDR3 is CAASSPQGPANTGELFF. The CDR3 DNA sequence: TGTGCCGCCAGCAGCCCGCAGGGCCCCGCGAACACCGGGGAGCTGTTTTTT.

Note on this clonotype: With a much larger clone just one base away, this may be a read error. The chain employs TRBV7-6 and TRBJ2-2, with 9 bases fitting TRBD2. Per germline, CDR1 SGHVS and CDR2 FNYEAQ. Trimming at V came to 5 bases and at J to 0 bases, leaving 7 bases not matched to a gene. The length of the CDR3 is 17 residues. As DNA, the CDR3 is TGTGCCAGCAGCGCTTTATCTAGCGGGGCGAACACCGGGGAGCTGTTTTTT. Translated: CASSALSSGANTGELFF.